Listed below are T cell receptor beta chains from one sample, sequenced in a study of OX40 agonist ivuxolimab in advanced cancers. The method was immunoSEQ multiplex PCR; TCRdb's version includes in-frame clones alone and lacks a portion of them. The sample carries 45,000 to 55,000 clones, 88% recorded once. The specimen was CD4+ or CD8+ T cells sorted from blood, collected in a trial of the OX40 agonist ivuxolimab. The receptor source for this set is an adult with an advanced solid tumor such as melanoma, head and neck, liver or kidney cancer. Both conserved end residues are part of each CDR3. Fields, in order: CDR3 length, V gene, J gene, D gene, clone size, CDR3 protein, CDR3 DNA. A D gene is named only where the DNA matches it firmly. The size of a clone is reported for some rows only, either as once, few or many, or as a class for expanded clones.

15	TRBV5-4	TRBJ2-3	TRBD2	once	CASSSPSGSTDTQYF	TGTGCCAGCAGCTCGCCTAGCGGGAGCACAGATACGCAGTATTTT
13	TRBV10-1	TRBJ1-1	TRBD1	NA	CASSRTGVTEAFF	TGCGCCAGCAGCCGCACAGGGGTGACTGAAGCTTTCTTT
14	TRBV7-2	TRBJ1-1	NA	NA	CASSLVPRDAEAFF	TGTGCCAGCAGCTTAGTACCTCGGGACGCTGAAGCTTTCTTT
12	TRBV14	TRBJ1-2	NA	NA	CASSQPNGGYTF	TGTGCCAGCAGCCAACCAAACGGCGGCTACACCTTC
16	TRBV2	TRBJ2-1	TRBD2	NA	CASSEVGTSGRDEQFF	TGTGCCAGCAGTGAGGTGGGGACTAGCGGGAGGGATGAGCAGTTCTTC
15	TRBV7-2	TRBJ1-4	NA	NA	CASSPRTDANEKLFF	TGTGCCAGCAGCCCCCGGACAGACGCTAATGAAAAACTGTTTTTT
14	TRBV11-3	TRBJ2-5	NA	once	CASSLGGPQETQYF	TGTGCCAGCAGCTTAGGGGGGCCCCAAGAGACCCAGTACTTC
15	TRBV9	TRBJ2-1	TRBD2	NA	CASSVGQGRGEEQFF	TGTGCCAGCAGCGTAGGGCAAGGGAGGGGAGAAGAGCAGTTCTTC
16	TRBV28	TRBJ1-4	NA	NA	CASSIQGRSTNEKLFF	TGTGCCAGCAGTATTCAGGGAAGGTCAACTAATGAAAAACTGTTTTTT
14	TRBV28	TRBJ2-4	NA	NA	CASSPPTGKNIQYF	TGTGCCAGCAGTCCGCCTACAGGCAAAAACATTCAGTACTTC
15	TRBV9	TRBJ1-1	NA	NA	CASSAGGRGHTEAFF	TGTGCCAGCAGCGCGGGGGGCAGGGGCCACACTGAAGCTTTCTTT
13	TRBV7-8	TRBJ1-4	NA	NA	CASSFTGSEKLFF	TGTGCCAGCAGCTTCACGGGGTCTGAAAAACTGTTTTTT
15	TRBV28	TRBJ2-7	NA	once	CASSSTGQGYYEQYF	TGTGCCAGCAGTTCCACGGGTCAGGGGTACTACGAGCAGTACTTC
13	TRBV6-5	TRBJ2-5	TRBD1	NA	CASSKQGGETQYF	TGTGCCAGCAGCAAACAGGGGGGAGAGACCCAGTACTTC
14	TRBV7-9	TRBJ2-6	NA	NA	CASSPRVGANVLTF	TGTGCCAGCAGCCCCAGGGTTGGGGCCAACGTCCTGACTTTC
18	TRBV4-3	TRBJ2-2	NA	NA	CASSQDQLLGSSTGELFF	TGCGCCAGCAGCCAAGATCAATTATTGGGGTCGAGCACCGGGGAGCTGTTTTTT
18	TRBV11-2	TRBJ2-1	NA	NA	CASSSRGQGGSSYNEQFF	TGTGCCAGCAGCTCCCGTGGCCAGGGAGGAAGCTCCTACAATGAGCAGTTCTTC
11	TRBV30	TRBJ1-2	NA	once	CAWSIEVGYTF	TGTGCCTGGAGCATTGAGGTTGGCTACACCTTC
13	TRBV29-1	TRBJ1-1	NA	NA	CSVEVGLNTEAFF	TGCAGCGTTGAGGTCGGCCTGAACACTGAAGCTTTCTTT
15	TRBV11-2	TRBJ2-5	NA	once	CASSLDDGGGETQYF	TGTGCCAGCAGCTTAGATGATGGAGGCGGAGAGACCCAGTACTTC
13	TRBV9	TRBJ2-2	NA	NA	CASSVGHTGELFF	TGTGCCAGCAGCGTAGGTCACACCGGGGAGCTGTTTTTT
15	TRBV7-6	TRBJ2-4	TRBD1	few	CASSLGYGTGNIQYF	TGTGCCAGCAGCTTAGGTTATGGGACAGGAAACATTCAGTACTTC
15	TRBV30	TRBJ2-7	NA	NA	CAWSPGRTSSYEQYF	TGTGCCTGGAGTCCGGGACGGACCAGCTCCTACGAGCAGTACTTC
11	TRBV6-6	TRBJ1-2	NA	few	CASRHSGGYTF	TGTGCCAGCAGACACAGTGGTGGCTACACCTTC
15	TRBV5-6	TRBJ2-7	TRBD2	NA	CASSPTSGYTYEQYF	TGTGCCAGCAGCCCGACTAGCGGGTACACCTACGAGCAGTACTTC
14	TRBV11-3	TRBJ2-5	TRBD1	NA	CASSLGTGLREQYF	TGTGCCAGCAGCTTGGGGACAGGGCTGCGGGAGCAGTACTTC
16	TRBV5-1	TRBJ2-5	NA	NA	CASSLAGTKPEETQYF	TGCGCCAGCAGCTTGGCCGGGACCAAACCCGAAGAGACCCAGTACTTC
15	TRBV28	TRBJ1-1	TRBD1	NA	CASSSTSTGGIWAFF	TGTGCCAGCAGTTCCACCTCGACAGGGGGCATTTGGGCTTTCTTT
16	TRBV10-1	TRBJ2-1	TRBD2	NA	CASSESGLAGFNEQFF	TGCGCCAGCAGTGAGTCTGGACTAGCGGGATTCAATGAGCAGTTCTTC
16	TRBV13	TRBJ2-7	TRBD1	NA	CASSTKYRGLSYEQYF	TGTGCCAGCAGCACTAAATACAGGGGCCTCTCCTACGAGCAGTACTTC
14	TRBV2	TRBJ1-6	NA	NA	CASGGIQGRSPLHF	TGTGCCAGCGGCGGGATCCAGGGCCGATCACCCCTCCACTTT
14	TRBV11-2	TRBJ1-1	TRBD1	once	CASSLKQGYTEAFF	TGTGCCAGCAGCTTAAAACAGGGGTACACTGAAGCTTTCTTT
12	TRBV30	TRBJ1-2	NA	NA	CAWSLPGGPRTF	TGTGCCTGGAGTCTCCCCGGGGGGCCCCGCACCTTC
13	TRBV6-1	TRBJ2-3	NA	NA	CASSFRGTDTQYF	TGTGCCAGCAGCTTCAGGGGCACAGATACGCAGTATTTT
13	TRBV27	TRBJ2-7	NA	few	CASSYDSNYEQYF	TGTGCCAGCAGTTATGACAGCAACTACGAGCAGTACTTC
13	TRBV6-6	TRBJ1-2	TRBD1	NA	CASSSQGTYGYTF	TGTGCCAGCAGTTCACAGGGGACTTATGGCTACACCTTC
12	TRBV7-9	TRBJ2-7	NA	NA	CASSSPTDRKYF	TGTGCCAGCAGCTCCCCGACTGATAGAAAGTACTTC
14	TRBV19	TRBJ1-5	NA	NA	CASSNTGANQPQHF	TGTGCCAGTAGTAACACAGGTGCAAATCAGCCCCAGCATTTT
14	TRBV11-3	TRBJ2-5	NA	NA	CASSSDREEKTQYF	TGTGCCAGCAGCTCAGACAGGGAGGAAAAGACCCAGTACTTC
14	TRBV11-1	TRBJ2-7	NA	NA	CASSSDRNSYEQYF	TGTGCCAGCAGCTCCGACAGGAACTCCTACGAGCAGTACTTC
19	TRBV18	TRBJ1-3	NA	NA	CASSPGRVRVGFAGNTIYF	TGTGCCAGCTCACCGGGGAGGGTCAGGGTAGGTTTTGCTGGAAACACCATATATTTT
14	TRBV30	TRBJ2-7	TRBD2	NA	CAWTPGGRLLRQYF	TGTGCCTGGACGCCGGGCGGGAGACTCCTACGACAGTACTTC
13	TRBV5-4	TRBJ1-2	TRBD1	NA	CASSFYRGKDYTF	TGTGCCAGCAGCTTCTACAGGGGAAAGGACTACACCTTC
11	TRBV20-1	TRBJ1-4	NA	NA	CSARSGEKLFF	TGCAGTGCTAGATCCGGTGAAAAACTGTTTTTT
16	TRBV5-1	TRBJ2-3	TRBD1	NA	CASSSPGQGATDTQYF	TGCGCCAGCAGCTCCCCGGGACAGGGGGCGACAGATACGCAGTATTTT
13	TRBV10-3	TRBJ2-3	TRBD2	NA	CAIQGLAMDTQYF	TGTGCCATCCAAGGACTAGCGATGGATACGCAGTATTTT
14	TRBV7-6	TRBJ2-7	NA	NA	CASSLWQGTYEQYF	TGTGCCAGCAGCTTATGGCAGGGCACCTACGAGCAGTACTTC
13	TRBV4-2	TRBJ1-1	NA	NA	CASSQVEFTEAFF	TGTGCCAGCAGCCAAGTGGAGTTCACTGAAGCTTTCTTT
12	TRBV6-6	TRBJ2-7	TRBD2	NA	CASSETSGTQYF	TGTGCCAGCAGTGAGACTAGCGGGACGCAGTACTTC
14	TRBV5-1	TRBJ1-1	NA	NA	CASSPDSRYTEAFF	TGCGCCAGCAGCCCCGACAGTAGGTACACTGAAGCTTTCTTT
15	TRBV6-5	TRBJ2-2	NA	NA	CASSHPGRDTGELFF	TGTGCCAGCAGCCATCCGGGACGGGACACCGGGGAGCTGTTTTTT
18	TRBV15	TRBJ2-5	TRBD1	NA	CATSRRQGTPGFQETQYF	TGTGCCACCAGCAGAAGACAGGGGACCCCTGGGTTCCAAGAGACCCAGTACTTC
15	TRBV19	TRBJ1-2	TRBD1	few	CASSLPGQGIGGYTF	TGTGCCAGTAGTCTCCCGGGACAGGGGATCGGTGGCTACACCTTC
13	TRBV7-3	TRBJ2-7	NA	NA	CASSPGLGYEQYF	TGTGCCAGCAGCCCGGGACTGGGCTACGAGCAGTACTTC